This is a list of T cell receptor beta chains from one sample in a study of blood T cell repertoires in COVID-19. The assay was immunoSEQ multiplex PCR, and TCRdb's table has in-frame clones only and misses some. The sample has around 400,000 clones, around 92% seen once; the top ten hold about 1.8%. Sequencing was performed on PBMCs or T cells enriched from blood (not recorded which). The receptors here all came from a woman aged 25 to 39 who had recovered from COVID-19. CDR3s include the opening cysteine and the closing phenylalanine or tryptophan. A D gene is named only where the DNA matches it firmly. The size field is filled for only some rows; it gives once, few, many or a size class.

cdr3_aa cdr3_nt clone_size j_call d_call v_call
CSARSLQPFF TGCAGTGCAAGGAGCCTTCAACCTTTCTTT once TRBJ1-1 - TRBV20-1
CASSLDRADGYTF TGCGCCAGCAGCTTGGACAGAGCTGATGGCTACACCTTC - TRBJ1-2 - TRBV5-1
CASSYSPQFSYEQYF TGTGCCAGCAGTTACTCGCCCCAGTTCTCCTACGAGCAGTACTTC once TRBJ2-7 - TRBV6-6
CASSIPGGYDTEAFF TGTGCCAGTAGTATACCTGGCGGTTATGACACTGAAGCTTTCTTT - TRBJ1-1 - TRBV19
CASSLTGGQLYEQYF TGTGCCAGCAGCTTAACGGGCGGACAGCTCTACGAGCAGTACTTC few TRBJ2-7 - TRBV7-2
CASKGGTDEKLFF TGTGCCAGCAAGGGGGGGACCGATGAAAAACTGTTTTTT - TRBJ1-4 - TRBV6-5
CASSLDLGNTEAFF TGTGCCAGCAGCTTAGATCTCGGGAACACTGAAGCTTTCTTT - TRBJ1-1 - TRBV11-2
CASSSPSGGGNEQFF TGTGCCAGCAGTTCCCCCTCGGGTGGGGGGAATGAGCAGTTCTTC - TRBJ2-1 - TRBV27
CASSARGDLSSYEQYF TGTGCCAGCAGCGCCCGGGGGGACCTGAGCTCCTACGAGCAGTACTTC few TRBJ2-7 TRBD2 TRBV25-1
CSVEGTGYEQYF TGCAGCGTTGAAGGGACGGGGTACGAGCAGTACTTC - TRBJ2-7 - TRBV29-1
CASREDSGYTF TGTGCCAGCAGAGAAGACAGCGGCTACACCTTC few TRBJ1-2 - TRBV2
CASSYLTGGTGELFF TGTGCCAGCAGCTATTTGACAGGGGGGACCGGGGAGCTGTTTTTT - TRBJ2-2 TRBD1 TRBV7-2
CASSQPDRQGSKNEQYF TGTGCCAGCAGCCAACCAGACCGACAGGGTAGTAAGAACGAGCAGTACTTC - TRBJ2-7 TRBD1 TRBV3-1/TRBV3-2
CASSQVPGQVTGELFF TGCGCCAGCAGCCAAGTGCCGGGACAAGTTACCGGGGAGCTGTTTTTT few TRBJ2-2 - TRBV4-3
CASNYPGHTDTQYF TGTGCCAGTAATTACCCGGGACACACAGATACGCAGTATTTT once TRBJ2-3 - TRBV19
CASRISRGAREKLFF TGTGCCAGCAGAATTAGTCGCGGGGCACGGGAAAAACTGTTTTTT - TRBJ1-4 - TRBV27
CASSYEGRGAFF TGTGCCAGCAGTTACGAGGGGAGGGGAGCTTTCTTT - TRBJ1-1 - TRBV6-5
CASRTGLGQPQHF TGTGCCAGCAGGACAGGGCTGGGTCAGCCCCAGCATTTT - TRBJ1-5 TRBD1 TRBV6-5
CASSSPPENTEAFF TGTGCCAGCAGCTCCCCCCCAGAGAACACTGAAGCTTTCTTT once TRBJ1-1 - TRBV6-5
CASSGHEEKNTEAFF TGTGCCAGCAGCGGCCATGAGGAGAAGAACACTGAAGCTTTCTTT once TRBJ1-1 - TRBV9
CASSHGQGRTNQPQHF TGTGCCAGCAGCCATGGACAGGGGAGGACTAATCAGCCCCAGCATTTT - TRBJ1-5 TRBD1 TRBV3-1/TRBV3-2
CASSLPDRRAEAFF TGTGCCAGCAGTTTACCCGATCGTCGGGCTGAAGCTTTCTTT - TRBJ1-1 - TRBV27
CASSPNPLTGTSGYTF TGTGCCAGCAGCCCTAATCCCCTGACAGGGACCTCTGGCTACACCTTC - TRBJ1-2 TRBD1 TRBV7-3
CASSFRDPRGKTQYF TGCGCCAGCAGCTTCCGGGACCCGAGGGGGAAGACCCAGTACTTC - TRBJ2-5 - TRBV5-1
CASSVNRPDAGELFF TGTGCCAGCAGTGTAAACAGACCCGACGCCGGGGAGCTGTTTTTT - TRBJ2-2 - TRBV25-1
CAWIGTGRTYEQYF TGTGCCTGGATTGGGACAGGGAGAACCTACGAGCAGTACTTC few TRBJ2-7 TRBD1 TRBV30
CASTGALHQPQHF TGCGCCAGCACTGGGGCCCTCCATCAGCCCCAGCATTTT - TRBJ1-5 - TRBV10-2
CASSKALGEQFF TGTGCCAGCAGCAAAGCGCTCGGTGAGCAGTTCTTC once TRBJ2-1 - TRBV21-1
CASSTPGQSLHF TGTGCCAGCAGTACCCCGGGACAGAGCCTCCACTTT once TRBJ1-6 TRBD1 TRBV28
CASSRTGNSNQPQHF TGTGCCAGCAGTAGGACAGGGAATAGCAATCAGCCCCAGCATTTT - TRBJ1-5 TRBD1 TRBV27
CASSSRDRGDGYTF TGTGCCAGCAGCTCCCGGGACAGGGGTGATGGCTACACCTTC - TRBJ1-2 TRBD1 TRBV7-9
CASSNNRAGTRDYEQYF TGTGCCAGCAGCAATAATCGGGCAGGGACTAGAGACTACGAGCAGTACTTC - TRBJ2-7 TRBD2 TRBV9
CASSGRGTDTQYF TGTGCCAGCAGTGGCAGGGGCACAGATACGCAGTATTTT - TRBJ2-3 - TRBV2
CASSHRRGAMEAFF TGTGCCAGCAGCCACCGTCGGGGAGCGATGGAAGCTTTCTTT - TRBJ1-1 - TRBV3-1/TRBV3-2
CASSFNSNNQPQHF TGTGCCAGCAGCTTTAACAGCAACAATCAGCCCCAGCATTTT - TRBJ1-5 - TRBV7-8
CASSFNGGEVSYEQYF TGTGCCAGCAGTTTTAATGGAGGGGAGGTTTCCTACGAGCAGTACTTC - TRBJ2-7 - TRBV28
CASTSGGPGANVLTF TGTGCCAGCACCTCGGGAGGGCCTGGGGCCAACGTCCTGACTTTC few TRBJ2-6 TRBD2 TRBV7-2
CASSVDGQGGTYEQYF TGTGCCAGCAGCGTAGACGGACAGGGAGGTACCTACGAGCAGTACTTC once TRBJ2-7 TRBD1 TRBV9
CASSLGTGGRNTEAFF TGCGCCAGCAGCTTGGGGACAGGGGGCAGGAACACTGAAGCTTTCTTT - TRBJ1-1 TRBD1 TRBV5-1
CAWSLRRGTATSGANVLTF TGTGCCTGGAGTCTTAGGCGAGGGACTGCGACATCTGGGGCCAACGTCCTGACTTTC - TRBJ2-6 - TRBV30
CASSYSGDFAQRAYEQYF TGTGCCAGCAGTTACTCGGGGGACTTCGCCCAGCGGGCCTACGAGCAGTACTTC - TRBJ2-7 - TRBV6-2/TRBV6-3
CASSLLAGGPSEQFF TGTGCCAGCAGCTTGCTAGCGGGAGGGCCAAGTGAGCAGTTCTTC - TRBJ2-1 TRBD2 TRBV7-3
CASSVTGGPGNEQFF TGTGCCAGCAGCGTGACGGGGGGGCCTGGAAATGAGCAGTTCTTC - TRBJ2-1 TRBD2 TRBV9
CASSVRGYNQPQHF TGTGCCAGTAGTGTCCGGGGATACAATCAGCCCCAGCATTTT - TRBJ1-5 - TRBV19
CASGQGLQEQFF TGTGCCAGCGGACAGGGTCTGCAGGAGCAGTTCTTC once TRBJ2-1 TRBD1 TRBV19
CASSPLQETQYF TGTGCCAGCTCACCACTCCAGGAGACCCAGTACTTC - TRBJ2-5 - TRBV18
CASSLAPGLYNSPLHF TGCGCCAGCAGCTTGGCTCCGGGACTGTATAATTCACCCCTCCACTTT - TRBJ1-6 - TRBV5-1
CASSFGDRGFEPQHF TGTGCCAGCAGCTTTGGTGACAGGGGGTTCGAACCCCAGCATTTT - TRBJ1-5 TRBD1 TRBV7-9
CASSIRLAGRLRTQYF TGTGCCAGTAGTATAAGACTAGCGGGGCGGTTACGTACGCAGTATTTT - TRBJ2-3 TRBD2 TRBV19
CASSPGTGGFTEAFF TGTGCCAGCAGTCCCGGGACAGGGGGCTTCACTGAAGCTTTCTTT - TRBJ1-1 TRBD1 TRBV5-4
CAWRGPGSTQYF TGTGCCTGGAGGGGTCCGGGGTCGACCCAGTACTTC once TRBJ2-5 - TRBV30